This TCR beta chain emerged from a study of blood T cell repertoires in COVID-19. Profiled with immunoSEQ multiplex PCR; TCRdb holds only in-frame clones, not every one. The repertoire consists of hundreds of thousands of clones, with 70% to 90% occurring once and the leading ten covering around 0.72%. J lost 4 bases, V lost 5 bases, and 7 bases had no gene match. There are 15 residues in the CDR3. Per the germline V gene, CDR1 is SGHAT and CDR2 is FQNNGV. The specimen sequenced was peripheral blood. This clonotype originated in a man in his forties or fifties with acute or convalescent COVID-19. The chain combines TRBV11-2 with TRBJ1-2; 10 nucleotides agree with TRBD1. CDR3 protein: CASSPQDRGIYGYTF. CDR3 DNA sequence: TGTGCCAGCAGCCCTCAGGACAGGGGGATCTATGGCTACACCTTC.